This T cell receptor (beta chain) derives from a study of shared clonotypes between healthy human individuals. Study at large: Each donor had three CD4 naive, three CD4 memory, two CD8 naive and one CD8 memory plate. Findings and limits, study-wide: All-four-donor shared clonotypes had higher generation probabilities than non-shared clonotypes did. Sharing across four donors was highest in naive CD4 (around 5%) and lowest in memory CD8 (about 0.4%). Read depth was anticipated to influence clonotype sharing among donors.

The ends were cut back, 1 base at V and 2 bases at J, with 12 bases in the middle. Germline V lookup: CDR1 MDHEN, CDR2 SYDVKM. CDR3 size: 15 residues. Measured with immunoSEQ multiplex PCR; TCRdb has only the in-frame clones, and not every one. Seen here are about 2.4 million clones, 93% observed once, and the top ten hold 0.36%. As concerns this clone: The antigen is undetermined.

This TCR derives from a man younger than 30 in good health. Some clones in this sample may be carry-over from other donors' samples. What was sequenced was naive CD4+ T cells from PBMCs. The subset denotes: CD45RA+ positively selected. This chain links TRBV28 with TRBJ2-7; tentative D call: TRBD1 (6 bases). Written as DNA, the CDR3 is TGTGCCAGCAGTTTATTTCAGGGGAATACCTACGAGCAGTACTTC. It encodes CASSLFQGNTYEQYF.